This T cell receptor beta chain was captured by sequencing in a study of early T cells in non-severe SARS-CoV-2 infection. One entry per CDR3 protein, called by TCRdb with MiXCR from the 5' RACE reads. The top ten hold about 8.9% of the sample, which has some 49,000 distinct CDR3 sequences, about an eighth seen once. V lost 0 bases, J lost 8 bases, and 8 bases lay in between. This CDR3 comprises 13 residues. In germline, CDR1 is MNHEY, CDR2 SVGAGI. Material: whole blood. This chain links TRBV6-5 with TRBJ1-3; perhaps TRBD1 as D (6 bases). The TCR comes from an adult who was a healthcare worker with PCR-confirmed SARS-CoV-2 infection or an uninfected control (not recorded which). Written as DNA, the CDR3 is TGTGCCAGCAGTTACTCCAGGGGAGACACCATATATTTT. Amino acids: CASSYSRGDTIYF.